The 19 T cell receptor beta chains below come from one sample, sequenced in a study of CXCR3-negative and CXCR3-positive naive CD8 T cells. The authors prepared UMI-labeled TRB cDNA libraries by 5' RACE. Reprocessing the 5' RACE reads, TCRdb reports a single entry for every CDR3 protein and omits DNA. This table lists some 38,000 distinct CDR3 sequences. Material: memory CD8+ T cells from blood. Receptors originate from a human donor in good health. Some clones in this sample may be carry-over from other donors' samples.

This chain links TRBV7-3 with TRBJ2-1; TCRdb reports TRBD2, a call that lacks DNA to check it against. CDR3 length equals 15 residues. The germline gives CDR1 SGHTA, CDR2 FQGTGA. The CDR3 sequence: CASSPLLGPYNEQFF.

The chain is built from TRBV5-1 and TRBJ1-2; no DNA is available, so the TRBD1 call from TCRdb remains unchecked. CDR3 length: 14 residues. Germline CDR1 reads SGHRS; CDR2 reads YFSETQ. CDR3: CASSSITGGVGYTF.

V is TRBV13 and J is TRBJ2-7; the D call of TRBD1 rests on TCRdb alone, since no DNA is present to check it. CDR3 length equals 15 residues. Germline V gene lookup returns CDR1 PRHDT and CDR2 FYEKMQ (reference sequence). This chain's CDR3 is CASSRWGATYYEQYF.

The chain is built from TRBV7-6 and TRBJ1-2. This CDR3 region has 16 residues. Germline assignment: CDR1 SGHVS and CDR2 FNYEAQ. CDR3 loop: CASSPGTPNSPYGYTF.

This chain uses TRBV4-3 with TRBJ2-2. CDR1 LGHNA and CDR2 YSLEER come from the germline V gene. This CDR3 has 15 residues. CDR3 amino acids: CASSQEYGSTGELFF.

This chain uses TRBV29-1 with TRBJ2-6; TCRdb gives TRBD2 as the D gene, but with no DNA this cannot be confirmed. This CDR3 contains 18 residues. CDR1 and CDR2 from the germline V gene are SQVTM and ANQGSEA. CDR3 sequence: CSVEDERGVRPGANVLTF.

V usage is TRBV29-1 and J usage is TRBJ2-1. Germline CDR1 reads SQVTM; CDR2 reads ANQGSEA. The CDR3 runs to 14 residues. CDR3 region: CSVEGGSSYNEQFF.

This chain joins TRBV5-5 and TRBJ2-7. The CDR3 runs 11 residues. CDR1 and CDR2 (germline): SGHKS, YYEKEE (reference sequence). CDR3 sequence reads: CASSLSHEQYF.

This sequence joins TRBV6-2 or TRBV6-3 and TRBJ2-7; TCRdb designates TRBD1, a call that cannot be tested without DNA. CDR3 length: 14 residues. Germline V gives CDR1 MNHEY, CDR2 SVGEGT. CDR3 amino acids: CASSYGTGGYEQYF.

This chain uses TRBV6-5 with TRBJ1-1; TCRdb's D call, TRBD1, is unchecked because there is no DNA. This CDR3 contains 13 residues. The germline V gene encodes CDR1 MNHEY and CDR2 SVGAGI. The CDR3 loop reads CASSYSWGVEAFF.

This sequence joins TRBV20-1 and TRBJ1-6; the D call from TCRdb, TRBD1, cannot be confirmed without DNA. Germline lookup yields CDR1 DFQATT and CDR2 SNEGSKA (reference sequence). The CDR3 totals 16 residues. Here the CDR3 reads CSAPMRTPVWDSPLHF.

This chain links TRBV9 with TRBJ1-1; TCRdb's D gene call, TRBD1, goes unchecked for lack of DNA. From germline, CDR1 is SGDLS and CDR2 YYNGEE. The CDR3 spans 16 residues. The CDR3 loop is CASSVGQGFGAAEAFF.

This CDR3 is CAWTSDASSYEQYF. This chain joins TRBV30 and TRBJ2-7. Germline loops: CDR1 GTSNPN, CDR2 SVGIG (reference sequence). This CDR3 is built from 14 residues.

The chain combines TRBV5-5 with TRBJ2-7. Looked up from germline, CDR1 is SGHKS and CDR2 is YYEKEE (reference sequence). This CDR3 spans 14 amino acids. The CDR3 here is CASSLYTLTIEQYF.

The chain employs TRBV29-1 and TRBJ2-7; as DNA is missing, the TRBD1 call by TCRdb cannot be tested. Germline CDR1 SQVTM, CDR2 ANQGSEA. There are 14 residues in the CDR3. CDR3 sequence: CSVEEDGGAYEQYF.

The V gene is TRBV28, the J gene TRBJ2-5; TCRdb gives TRBD1 as the D gene, but with no DNA this cannot be confirmed. Looked up from germline, CDR1 is MDHEN and CDR2 is SYDVKM. The CDR3 has 13 residues. CDR3 residues: CASSWDVEETQYF.

This rearrangement joins TRBV29-1 to TRBJ1-2; TCRdb indicates TRBD1, and absent DNA this call remains unverified. The length of the CDR3 is 13 residues. Germline loops: CDR1 SQVTM, CDR2 ANQGSEA. The CDR3 here is CSVAGAGDYGYTF.

The chain recombines TRBV13 with TRBJ1-2; absent DNA, TCRdb's TRBD1 call cannot be checked. Germline assignment: CDR1 PRHDT and CDR2 FYEKMQ (reference sequence). This CDR3 spans 14 amino acids. The CDR3 sequence is CASSLAYPGYGYTF.

This rearrangement joins TRBV25-1 to TRBJ2-5. In germline, CDR1 is MGHDK, CDR2 SYGVNS. This CDR3 region has 14 residues. CDR3 region: CASSEGYNEETQYF.